Listed below are T cell receptor beta chains from one sample, sequenced in a study of radiotherapy plus CTLA-4 blockade in lung cancer. Profiled with immunoSEQ multiplex PCR; TCRdb holds only in-frame clones, not every one. The sample has some 66,000 clones; about 83% are singletons. Sample: peripheral blood, taken from a patient treated with radiotherapy plus ipilimumab. All receptors come from a human donor with non-small cell lung cancer who had a partial response to radiotherapy plus ipilimumab. The CDR3 runs from the conserved cysteine through the conserved F or W. D genes are given only for firm matches. Size is omitted from some rows. Given values are once, few, many or a class for expanded clones.

D,size,length,J,V,DNA,CDR3
NA,once,12,TRBJ1-3,TRBV29-1,TGCAGCGGGGGACACGATGGAAACACCATATATTTT,CSGGHDGNTIYF
TRBD2,NA,17,TRBJ2-7,TRBV7-2,TGTGCCAGCAGCTGGGGACTAGCGGGAGGGGGCTCCTACGAGCAGTACTTC,CASSWGLAGGGSYEQYF
NA,NA,11,TRBJ2-1,TRBV7-3,TGTGCCAGCAGCTTAGGGCCAGAGCAGTTCTTC,CASSLGPEQFF
NA,NA,14,TRBJ2-7,TRBV27,TGTGCCAGCTCCCCATTGGCGGGAAGATACGAGCAGTACTTC,CASSPLAGRYEQYF
TRBD1,NA,15,TRBJ2-1,TRBV14,TGTGCCAGCAGCCTCTGGACAGGGGTGGTCAGTGAGCAGTTCTTC,CASSLWTGVVSEQFF
TRBD1,NA,14,TRBJ1-6,TRBV7-8,TGTGCCAGCAGCTTACAGGGGGCAAATTCACCCCTCCACTTT,CASSLQGANSPLHF
TRBD2,NA,17,TRBJ2-1,TRBV5-4,TGTGCCAGCAGACGTACTAGCGGGGCTGGATCCTACAATGAGCAGTTCTTC,CASRRTSGAGSYNEQFF
TRBD1,NA,15,TRBJ2-2,TRBV27,TGTGCCAGCAGTCCACAGACAGGGTCCAAGGGGGAGCTGTTTTTT,CASSPQTGSKGELFF
TRBD2,NA,15,TRBJ2-3,TRBV30,TGTGCCCGAAAGCCGAGCGGGAGTCGGGCAGATACGCAGTATTTT,CARKPSGSRADTQYF
TRBD1,NA,17,TRBJ2-1,TRBV27,TGTGCCAGCACACTTTTCCCGAGGACAGGGTACTACAATGAGCAGTTCTTC,CASTLFPRTGYYNEQFF
NA,NA,16,TRBJ1-2,TRBV27,TGTGCCAGCAGCTCCGTATCCACAGGGCTAAGAATCGACTACACCTTC,CASSSVSTGLRIDYTF
NA,NA,13,TRBJ1-5,TRBV10-3,TGTGCCTCTAGCCAGGGGAACGATCAGCCCCAGCATTTT,CASSQGNDQPQHF
TRBD1,NA,15,TRBJ1-4,TRBV18,TGTGCCAGCTCAGACGGGACAGGATTCGATGAAAAACTGTTTTTT,CASSDGTGFDEKLFF
TRBD1,NA,17,TRBJ2-2,TRBV2,TGTGCCAGCCTATCGGACCTGGGACAGGGAAGGGCCGGGGAGCTGTTTTTT,CASLSDLGQGRAGELFF
NA,NA,13,TRBJ1-3,TRBV2,TGTGCCAGCAGTGCCGGGGCGGGGATCACCATATATTTT,CASSAGAGITIYF
TRBD1,NA,14,TRBJ2-3,TRBV19,TGTGCCAGTAGTACCGGGACAGTCACAGATACGCAGTATTTT,CASSTGTVTDTQYF
TRBD1,NA,15,TRBJ1-1,TRBV19,TGTGCCAGTAGAAACGGACAGGGGCCCTACACTGAAGCTTTCTTT,CASRNGQGPYTEAFF
TRBD1,NA,14,TRBJ2-7,TRBV27,TGTGCCAGCAGTCCGACAGGGAAGGTAAACGAGCAGTACTTC,CASSPTGKVNEQYF
TRBD1,NA,16,TRBJ2-5,TRBV7-9,TGTGCCAGCAGCTTATTCGGCCAGGGGGCGAGGGAGACCCAGTACTTC,CASSLFGQGARETQYF
NA,NA,16,TRBJ2-2,TRBV7-2,TGTGCCAGCAGCTCGCGACAGGTTTCTTCCACCGGGGAGCTGTTTTTT,CASSSRQVSSTGELFF
TRBD2,NA,14,TRBJ2-1,TRBV5-1,TGCGCCAGCAGCTCCCTAGCGGGGGGGGATGAGCAGTTCTTC,CASSSLAGGDEQFF
NA,NA,16,TRBJ2-2,TRBV7-9,TGTGCCAGCAACTCTTACCTTGCGAGAACCACCGGGGAGCTGTTTTTT,CASNSYLARTTGELFF
TRBD1,NA,17,TRBJ1-5,TRBV19,TGTGCCAGTAGTATGATCGGGACAGGGGGCGTCAATCAGCCCCAGCATTTT,CASSMIGTGGVNQPQHF
NA,NA,15,TRBJ2-6,TRBV4-2,TGTGCCAGCAGTCGACCGGGTCGTGGGGCCAACGTCCTGACTTTC,CASSRPGRGANVLTF
TRBD1,NA,15,TRBJ2-1,TRBV5-1,TGCGCCAGCAGCCCCGTGGACAGGGGGCTCAATGAGCAGTTCTTC,CASSPVDRGLNEQFF
NA,NA,15,TRBJ2-3,TRBV5-1,TGCGCCAGCAGCTTGGTTGGCGGGAGCACAGATACGCAGTATTTT,CASSLVGGSTDTQYF
TRBD2,NA,14,TRBJ2-7,TRBV28,TGTGCCATCGCAACTAGCGGGAGGGAATTAGAGCAGTACTTC,CAIATSGRELEQYF
NA,NA,16,TRBJ1-1,TRBV28,TGTGCCAGCAGTTTGACCTCGGGGTTTACGAGCACTGAAGCTTTCTTT,CASSLTSGFTSTEAFF
TRBD1,NA,14,TRBJ1-2,TRBV14,TGTGCCAGCAGCCACGGACAGGGGAGAGATGGCTACACCTTC,CASSHGQGRDGYTF
TRBD1,NA,13,TRBJ1-5,TRBV28,TGTGCCAGCAGTACTGGACAGGGGATGGCCCAGCATTTT,CASSTGQGMAQHF
TRBD1,NA,14,TRBJ1-1,TRBV7-9,TGTGCCAGCAGCCGGACAGGGATGAACACTGAAGCTTTCTTT,CASSRTGMNTEAFF
NA,NA,13,TRBJ2-7,TRBV9,TGTGCCAGCAGCGTAGGCGGGCTGGGGGAGCAGTACTTC,CASSVGGLGEQYF
NA,NA,12,TRBJ1-2,TRBV7-2,TGTGCCAGCAGCTTAACCGGACACGCCGTCCCCTTC,CASSLTGHAVPF
TRBD2,NA,18,TRBJ2-1,TRBV29-1,TGCAGCGTCACACCTGACTGGCGGGAGGGAAGCTCCTACAATGAGCAGTTCTTC,CSVTPDWREGSSYNEQFF
TRBD1,NA,15,TRBJ1-5,TRBV5-4,TGTGCCAGCAGCCGTGGGACAGGGTGGAATCAGCCCCAGCATTTT,CASSRGTGWNQPQHF
TRBD1,NA,15,TRBJ2-7,TRBV6-1,TGTGCCAGCAGTGAAACCGGGACAGGGGGTTACGAGCAGTACTTC,CASSETGTGGYEQYF
TRBD1,NA,13,TRBJ1-5,TRBV2,TGTGCCAGCAGTGAAAGTGGGGGACAGCCCGCCCATTTT,CASSESGGQPAHF
NA,NA,13,TRBJ2-2,TRBV6-1,TGTGCCAGCAGGGGACTTCCTACCGGGGAGCTGTTTTTT,CASRGLPTGELFF
NA,NA,13,TRBJ2-1,TRBV14,TGTGCCAGCAGCCCGGTGCCACGATCTGAGGAGTTCTTC,CASSPVPRSEEFF
TRBD2,NA,16,TRBJ2-7,TRBV7-3,TGTGCCAGCAGCAAAACCGGGACTAGCGGCACCTACGAGCAGTACTTC,CASSKTGTSGTYEQYF
TRBD2,NA,15,TRBJ2-1,TRBV5-1,TGCGCCAGCAGCTTCGGGACTAGCGGCCCCAATGAGCAGTTCTTC,CASSFGTSGPNEQFF
NA,NA,12,TRBJ2-3,TRBV4-2,TGTGCCAGCAGCCCGAGTGGAGATACGCAGTATTTT,CASSPSGDTQYF
NA,NA,14,TRBJ1-5,TRBV28,TGTGCCAGCAGTTTGGGGGGGGCTTGGCAGCCCCAGCATTTT,CASSLGGAWQPQHF
TRBD1,NA,18,TRBJ2-2,TRBV7-3,TGTGCCAGCAGCTCCCCCGTGGGACAGGGGAGAAACACCGGGGAGCTGTTTTTT,CASSSPVGQGRNTGELFF
TRBD1,NA,16,TRBJ2-1,TRBV19,TGTGCCACCGCAACTAGGACAGGGAAGGTGGTCAATGAGCAGTTCTTC,CATATRTGKVVNEQFF
NA,NA,18,TRBJ2-6,TRBV4-1,TGCGCCAGCAGCCAAGTTGGCAGGAAGCCCTCTGGGGCCAACGTCCTGACTTTC,CASSQVGRKPSGANVLTF
TRBD2,NA,15,TRBJ2-1,TRBV28,TGTGCCAGCACCGCTAGCGGGAGGGCCCTCGATGAGCAGTTCTTC,CASTASGRALDEQFF
TRBD2,NA,18,TRBJ2-3,TRBV7-3,TGTGCCAGCAGCGCCACCATCCTAGCGGGGAAAACCACAGATACGCAGTATTTT,CASSATILAGKTTDTQYF
TRBD1,NA,15,TRBJ2-5,TRBV5-1,TGCGCCAGCAGCTTCCAGGGACAGGGAAAAGAGACCCAGTACTTC,CASSFQGQGKETQYF
NA,NA,15,TRBJ2-7,TRBV11-2,TGTGCCAGCAGCTTATTGTCGGTCTCGTCCTACGAGCAGTACTTC,CASSLLSVSSYEQYF
NA,NA,15,TRBJ1-4,TRBV28,TGTGCCAGCAGTCCCCACAGGACAACTAATGAAAAACTGTTTTTT,CASSPHRTTNEKLFF
NA,NA,14,TRBJ2-3,TRBV7-3,TGTGCCAGCAGCTTAATAGGGAGAACAGATACGCAGTATTTT,CASSLIGRTDTQYF